This T cell receptor (beta chain) was recovered during a study of CD8 T cells in Susac syndrome. An input of roughly 0.5 to 1 ug of RNA was subjected to reverse transcription using random hexamers. TCRdb re-analysed the immunoSEQ multiplex PCR reads in MiXCR, keeping a single row per CDR3 protein. This sample has approximately 200,000 distinct CDR3 sequences, with almost 96% found just once. Deletions cut 8 bases from V and 3 bases from J, with 19 bases between. CDR3 length: 15 residues. The germline gives CDR1 MNHEY, CDR2 SMNVEV (reference sequence). This sequence was found in a human donor with multiple sclerosis. V gene TRBV27 combines with J gene TRBJ1-2, with a weak D call TRBD1 (6 bases). The sequenced material came from CD4+ T cells from PBMCs. CDR3 protein: CASSYRNRAYYGYTF. CDR3 coding DNA: TGTGCCAGCTCGTACAGGAACAGGGCCTACTATGGCTACACCTTC.